This TCR beta chain was sequenced in a study of blood T cell repertoires in COVID-19. The overall study: T cells, B-cell-depleted T cells, or PBMCs provided the cDNA or gDNA that served as material.

CDR1 is DFQATT and CDR2 is SNEGSKA in the germline V gene (reference sequence). The CDR3 contains 12 residues. The ends were cut back, 6 bases at V and 7 bases at J, with 15 bases in the middle. Data came from immunoSEQ multiplex PCR; TCRdb stores just in-frame clones and leaves some out. Among roughly 300,000 clones, roughly 90% were seen once, and the ten largest hold 1.5% to 2%. The gene calls are TRBV20-1 and TRBJ1-1; no reliable D call. The specimen was peripheral blood. This TCR derives from a woman under 40 with COVID-19, enrolled during active disease. The CDR3 sequence: CSASLGPNEAFF. The CDR3 DNA follows: TGCAGTGCAAGTTTGGGCCCCAATGAAGCTTTCTTT.